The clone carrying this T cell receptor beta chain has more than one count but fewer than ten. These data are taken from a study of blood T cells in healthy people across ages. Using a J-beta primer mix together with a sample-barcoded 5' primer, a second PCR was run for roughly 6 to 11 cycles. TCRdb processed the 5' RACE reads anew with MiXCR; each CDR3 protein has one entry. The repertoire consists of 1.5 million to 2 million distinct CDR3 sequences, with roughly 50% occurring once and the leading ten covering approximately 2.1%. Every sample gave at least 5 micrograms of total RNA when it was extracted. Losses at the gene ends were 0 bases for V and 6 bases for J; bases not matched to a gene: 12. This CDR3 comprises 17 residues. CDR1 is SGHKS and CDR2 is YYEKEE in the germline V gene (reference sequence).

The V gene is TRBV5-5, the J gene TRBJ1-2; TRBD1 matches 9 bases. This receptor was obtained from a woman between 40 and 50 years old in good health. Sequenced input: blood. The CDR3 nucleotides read TGTGCCAGCAGCTTGGGCCCCACAGGGGGCCTTTTTAATGGCTACACCTTC. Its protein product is CASSLGPTGGLFNGYTF.